This T cell receptor beta chain emerged from a study of blood T cell repertoires in COVID-19. Study in general: Italy, Spain and the United States were the sources of the convalescent and acute COVID-19 samples. Nucleic acid was either cDNA or gDNA, and it came from T cells, B-cell-depleted T cells, or PBMCs.

Original data processing: Reference gene primer amplification gave estimated nucleated cell counts. Sequencing was performed with immunoSEQ multiplex PCR; in TCRdb, only in-frame clones are kept and a portion is missing. That table gives V, J and clone size, and the DNA gave D and trimming. The table lists 150,000 or so clones, 75% to 90% of them singletons. Unmatched junction bases numbered 3, after V lost 5 bases and J lost 0 bases. The V gene's germline CDR1 is LNHDA and CDR2 SQIVND (reference sequence). This CDR3 has 14 residues. Seattle's enrolled individuals joined amid active infection and were then monitored longitudinally.

Sequencing was done on a sample of peripheral blood. This clonotype was obtained from a man in his sixties with COVID-19, enrolled during active disease. This chain connects TRBV19 to TRBJ2-7; TRBD2 aligns across 8 bases. CDR3 nucleotide sequence: TGTGCCAGTAGTGCCGGACTAGCCTCCTACGAGCAGTACTTC. This codes for CASSAGLASYEQYF. The full variable domain, with the rest looked up from reference TRBV19 and TRBJ2-7, is DGGITQSPKYLFRKEGQNVTLSCEQNLNHDAMYWYRQDPGQGLRLIYYSQIVNDFQKGDIAEGYSVSREKKESFPLTVTSAQKNPTAFYLCASSAGLASYEQYFGPGTRLTVT.